One sample yielded the 24 T cell receptor beta chains listed below, sequenced in a study of post-analysis software for immune sequencing data. Their recognized antigens are unknown. The study's findings and limits: A handful of TRBV segments occurring more often in patients than controls included TRBV5-6, TRBV5-1 and TRBV20-1.

Included in the TCR beta cDNA libraries were unique molecular identifiers. TCRdb processed the PCR reads anew with MiXCR; each CDR3 protein has one entry. Of roughly 730,000 distinct CDR3 sequences detected, about 32% appear once; the ten largest clones hold roughly 0.57%. Sample: blood. These receptors all come from a girl aged 10-17 years with multiple sclerosis.

This chain joins TRBV20-1 and TRBJ2-3; unclear D gene. The V end lost 3 bases, the J end lost 4 bases, and 11 bases lay between the germline ends. The CDR3 length is 13 residues. Germline V gene data show CDR1 as DFQATT and CDR2 as SNEGSKA (reference sequence). As DNA, the CDR3 is TGCAGTGCTAGGATCCCTTCCCCAGATACGCAGTATTTT. It codes for CSARIPSPDTQYF.

The J gene is TRBJ2-6, the V gene TRBV10-3, with 7 bases matching TRBD2. Germline CDR1 and CDR2: ENHRY and SYGVKD. Trimming took 7 bases from V and 4 from J; bases not matched to a gene: 10. The CDR3 covers 16 residues. The CDR3 DNA is TGTGCCATCACGGAGGGGAGGGAGTGGGGGGCCAACGTCCTGACTTTC. This sequence encodes CAITEGREWGANVLTF.

Worth noting for this clonotype: An end of the junction differs from the germline gene, which may be a read error. J is TRBJ2-5 and V is TRBV7-2; D possibly corresponds to TRBD1 (6 bases). CDR1 SGHTA and CDR2 FQGNSA come from the germline V gene. CDR3 size: 15 residues. CDR3 sequence (DNA): TGCGCCAGCAGCTTGGGTCTCGGACAGCAAGAGACCCAGTACTTC. It translates to CASSLGLGQQETQYF.

The sample holds a few counts of this clonotype. CDR3 loop: CASSAAGRGPDTQYF. CDR3 DNA sequence: TGCGCCAGCAGCGCGGCGGGGCGGGGGCCAGATACGCAGTATTTT. The genes are TRBV5-1 and TRBJ2-3; a possible D gene is TRBD2 (7 bases). Looked up from germline, CDR1 is SGHRS and CDR2 is YFSETQ. The V end was cut by 4 bases, the J end by 4 bases, with 16 bases between. This CDR3 comprises 15 residues.

This clonotype has more than one count but fewer than ten. This rearrangement joins TRBV6-5 to TRBJ2-7, with D perhaps TRBD1 (5 bases). Per germline, CDR1 MNHEY and CDR2 SVGAGI. The CDR3 sequence is 12 residues long. V lost 6 bases and J 3 bases, leaving 9 bases between the germline ends. DNA of the CDR3: TGTGCCAGCAGACGACAGTACTACGAGCAGTACTTC. This translates into CASRRQYYEQYF.

This chain links TRBV18 with TRBJ2-7; TRBD1 matches 9 bases. CDR1 is KGHSH, CDR2 LQKENI, per germline. V lost 11 bases, J lost 5 bases, and 7 bases stayed unmatched. This CDR3 is built from 12 residues. This CDR3 reads CASETGGDEQYF. The CDR3 DNA reads TGTGCCTCGGAGACAGGGGGGGACGAGCAGTACTTC.

This clonotype has more than one count but fewer than ten. The chain is built from TRBV5-1 and TRBJ2-1, with 13 bases fitting TRBD2. Germline V gene data show CDR1 as SGHRS and CDR2 as YFSETQ. There are 16 residues in the CDR3. Trimming at V came to 1 base and at J to 6 bases, leaving 4 bases not matched to a gene. In DNA, the CDR3 is TGCGCCAGCAGCTTGCCGGGACTAGCGGGAATCAATGAGCAGTTCTTC. Its translation: CASSLPGLAGINEQFF.

This clonotype turned up a few times. This chain links TRBV28 with TRBJ2-7, with 7 positions matching TRBD1. J gave up 0 bases and V 5 bases, and 13 bases lay outside the gene matches. CDR1 is MDHEN and CDR2 is SYDVKM in the germline V gene. The CDR3 length is 17 residues. The CDR3 loop reads CASSHLPGTESSYEQYF. CDR3 DNA: TGTGCCAGCAGTCATCTCCCCGGGACAGAGAGCTCCTACGAGCAGTACTTC.

A few counts support this clonotype. The chain uses TRBV6-1 and TRBJ1-2, with no clear D. V lost 10 bases to trimming and J lost 0 bases, with 12 bases between them. Germline CDR1 and CDR2: MNHNS and SASEGT. The CDR3 is 13 residues long. The CDR3 DNA reads TGTGCCACCGACACTTATACTAACTATGGCTACACCTTC. As protein: CATDTYTNYGYTF.

The chain combines TRBV6-5 with TRBJ2-3, with 7 nucleotides matching TRBD2. In germline, CDR1 is MNHEY, CDR2 SVGAGI. V lost 0 bases and J lost 1; bases outside the gene matches: 10. The CDR3 loop spans 18 amino acids. The chain's CDR3 is CASSYSRMAGDGTDTQYF. CDR3 nucleotides: TGTGCCAGCAGTTACTCACGGATGGCGGGAGATGGCACAGATACGCAGTATTTT.

This chain joins TRBV28 and TRBJ2-7; D is undetermined. CDR1 MDHEN and CDR2 SYDVKM come from the germline V gene. The CDR3 length is 9 residues. Trimming stripped 8 bases from V and 6 bases from J, with 5 bases between. CDR3 bases: TGTGCCAGCCCCCCCGAGCAGTACTTC. Its translation is CASPPEQYF.

This clonotype appeared a few times. The chain employs TRBV20-1 and TRBJ1-6; tentatively, D is TRBD1 (5 bases). The CDR3 has 13 residues. V lost 1 base and J 9 bases, leaving 10 bases between the germline ends. Germline V gene data show CDR1 as DFQATT and CDR2 as SNEGSKA (reference sequence). Here the CDR3 reads CSARGGRISPLHF. CDR3 DNA sequence: TGCAGTGCTAGAGGGGGCAGGATTTCACCCCTCCACTTT.

Only a few counts were recorded for this clonotype. The chain employs TRBV7-2 and TRBJ2-3; TRBD2 matches at 8 bases. J lost 6 bases, V lost 0 bases, and 8 bases had no gene match. There are 16 residues in the CDR3. CDR1 is SGHTA, CDR2 FQGNSA, per germline. CDR3 protein: CASSLAGGGFSDTQYF. The CDR3 DNA follows: TGTGCCAGCAGCTTAGCCGGCGGGGGGTTCTCGGATACGCAGTATTTT.

V is TRBV6-2 or TRBV6-3 and J is TRBJ2-1; tentatively, D is TRBD2 (5 bases). CDR1 and CDR2 (germline): MNHEY, SVGEGT. The CDR3 contains 13 residues. V lost 6 bases, J lost 2 bases, and 8 bases lay in between. The CDR3: CASRTGTYNEQFF. Here the CDR3 DNA reads TGTGCCAGCAGAACCGGGACCTACAATGAGCAGTTCTTC.

The CDR3, as DNA: TGCGCCAGCAGCTTGGAGTCGGGACGGTATCAAGAGACCCAGTACTTC. It specifies CASSLESGRYQETQYF. The chain combines TRBV5-1 with TRBJ2-5; possibly TRBD1 or TRBD2 for D (5 bases each). This CDR3 comprises 16 residues. Deletions cut 0 bases from V and 2 bases from J, with 14 bases between. Germline V gene data show CDR1 as SGHRS and CDR2 as YFSETQ.

The V call is TRBV7-7, the J call TRBJ2-1; D unresolved. In germline, CDR1 is SSHAT, CDR2 FNYEAQ (reference sequence). CDR3 length: 13 amino acids. Trimming left V 4 bases short and J 4 bases short, with 8 bases between. In DNA form, the CDR3 reads TGTGCCAGCAGCTATTCCGAATACAATGAGCAGTTCTTC. This encodes CASSYSEYNEQFF. Full variable domain (outside the CDR3, taken from reference TRBV7-7 and TRBJ2-1): GAGVSQSPRYKVTKRGQDVTLRCDPISSHATLYWYQQALGQGPEFLTYFNYEAQPDKSGLPSDRFSAERPEGSISTLTIQRTEQRDSAMYRCASSYSEYNEQFFGPGTRLTVL.

The V and J genes are TRBV3-1 and TRBJ1-2; a possible D gene is TRBD1 (5 bases). The CDR3 is 14 amino acids. V was clipped by 1 base and J by 4 bases, with 10 bases between them. Germline V gives CDR1 LGHDT, CDR2 YNNKEL (reference sequence). CDR3 bases: TGTGCCAGCAGCCAAGGGACAAATACCTATGGCTACACCTTC. Its translation is CASSQGTNTYGYTF.

V usage is TRBV20-1 and J usage is TRBJ2-7, with TRBD2 identical over 14 bases. CDR3 length: 14 amino acids. The germline gives CDR1 DFQATT, CDR2 SNEGSKA (reference sequence). With V trimmed by 3 bases and J by 4 bases, 2 bases remained unmatched. The CDR3 is CSARGLAGEYEQYF. As DNA, the CDR3 is TGCAGTGCTAGGGGACTAGCGGGAGAGTACGAGCAGTACTTC.

The rearrangement joins TRBV3-1 to TRBJ2-4, with 7 nucleotides matching TRBD1. Germline CDR1 and CDR2: LGHDT and YNNKEL (reference sequence). The CDR3 sequence is 24 residues long. Unmatched junction bases numbered 30, after V lost 4 bases and J lost 0 bases. CDR3 DNA: TGTGCCAGCAGCCGACGACTTTCTCAACTCGTTCGGACAGGTGATCTACTAGCCAAAAACATTCAGTACTTC. Protein: CASSRRLSQLVRTGDLLAKNIQYF.

V gene TRBV28 combines with J gene TRBJ2-2; D not resolved. The CDR3 is 12 amino acids. Trimming took 8 bases from V and 1 from J, leaving 5 bases between them. Germline V lookup: CDR1 MDHEN, CDR2 SYDVKM. CDR3 DNA sequence: TGTGCCAGCGAGGTGAACACCGGGGAGCTGTTTTTT. Its translation is CASEVNTGELFF. Combining the CDR3 with reference TRBV28 and TRBJ2-2 gives the whole variable domain DVKVTQSSRYLVKRTGEKVFLECVQDMDHENMFWYRQDPGLGLRLIYFSYDVKMKEKGDIPEGYSVSREKKERFSLILESASTNQTSMYLCASEVNTGELFFGEGSRLTVL.

The chain couples TRBV5-5 to TRBJ1-5; D ambiguous. This CDR3 is built from 17 residues. V was pared by 4 bases and J by 0 bases, with 17 bases between. Germline assignment: CDR1 SGHKS and CDR2 YYEKEE (reference sequence). The chain's CDR3 is CASSRSPGSYSNQPQHF. CDR3 nucleotides: TGTGCCAGCAGCCGATCCCCCGGGTCCTATAGCAATCAGCCCCAGCATTTT.

This clonotype has only a few counts. V is TRBV6-5 and J is TRBJ1-6; D unresolved. This CDR3 contains 19 residues. V lost 0 bases and J lost 5, with 20 bases in between. CDR1 and CDR2 from the germline V gene are MNHEY and SVGAGI. The CDR3 DNA follows: TGTGCCAGCAGTTACTCGCTCCAGAGGCATTACCCTCATAATTCACCCCTCCACTTT. It translates to CASSYSLQRHYPHNSPLHF.

The V gene is TRBV10-3, the J gene TRBJ1-4, with 8 bases identical to TRBD1. The V segment lost 6 bases and the J segment 7 bases; nucleotides outside the gene matches: 7. Germline V lookup: CDR1 ENHRY, CDR2 SYGVKD. The CDR3 has 14 residues. As DNA, the CDR3 is TGTGCCATCAGCCCAGGGGGCGCGGGTGAAAAACTGTTTTTT. Encoded protein: CAISPGGAGEKLFF.

This clonotype occurred a few times. The chain carries TRBV20-1 and TRBJ1-1; D is undetermined. The CDR3 extends over 12 amino acids. The germline V gene encodes CDR1 DFQATT and CDR2 SNEGSKA (reference sequence). Deletions cut 6 bases from V and 7 bases from J, with 15 bases between. Written as DNA, the CDR3 is TGCAGTGCCCGGGAAGGGCCAGGTGAAGCTTTCTTT. Its protein product is CSAREGPGEAFF.